The T cell receptor (beta chain) under discussion was sequenced for a study of blood T cell repertoires in COVID-19. Study-level information: Spain, Italy and the United States supplied samples that represented acute and convalescent COVID-19. Nucleic acid was either cDNA or gDNA, and it came from T cells, B-cell-depleted T cells, or PBMCs.

V was shortened by 4 bases and J by 8 bases, with 21 bases between the two germline ends. CDR1 is SGHRS, CDR2 YFSETQ, per germline. The CDR3 is 15 amino acids. This clone came up once. In the original analysis: Nucleated cell number was recorded as an estimate derived from reference gene primer amplification. Profiling relied on immunoSEQ multiplex PCR, and the TCRdb table lists in-frame clones only, not all of them. The V and J calls and clone size are taken from that table; D and trimming were inferred from the DNA. The sample records 85,000 to 95,000 clones, about 82% being singletons. The V call is TRBV5-1, the J call TRBJ1-2; possible D gene TRBD1, 5 bases. The source of this sequence is a human donor in a cohort sampled during active COVID-19. Input material: peripheral blood. The CDR3 loop reads CASSANLRVMGGYTF. In nucleotides, the CDR3 is TGCGCCAGCAGCGCGAACCTCAGGGTTATGGGCGGCTACACCTTC. Combining the CDR3 with reference TRBV5-1 and TRBJ1-2 gives the whole variable domain KAGVTQTPRYLIKTRGQQVTLSCSPISGHRSVSWYQQTPGQGLQFLFEYFSETQRNKGNFPGRFSGRQFSNSRSEMNVSTLELGDSALYLCASSANLRVMGGYTFGSGTRLTVV.